One sample yielded the 5 T cell receptor beta chains listed below, sequenced in a study of T cell changes during pregnancy in multiple sclerosis. Method: immunoSEQ multiplex PCR; TCRdb's copy keeps in-frame clones and lacks some. The sample includes 90,000 to 100,000 clones, about 91% of them seen just once. The input for sequencing was peripheral blood, taken after pregnancy. The receptors were gathered from a female donor in good health, enrolled as a control in a pregnancy study.

This chain joins TRBV6-4 and TRBJ2-3; TRBD2 matches at 11 bases. V gave up 4 bases and J gave up 3 bases; unmatched junction bases: 3. CDR3 length: 15 residues. The germline gives CDR1 MRHNA, CDR2 SNTAGT. CDR3 sequence: CASSVLAGGTDTQYF. The DNA of the CDR3 is TGTGCCAGCAGTGTTTTAGCGGGAGGGACAGATACGCAGTATTTT.

The chain employs TRBV28 and TRBJ2-2; D may be TRBD2 (5 bases). The germline CDR1 and CDR2 sequences are MDHEN and SYDVKM. The V end lost 5 bases, the J end lost 2 bases, and 15 bases lay between the germline ends. The CDR3 spans 16 residues. The CDR3 DNA sequence: TGTGCCAGCAGTCCTAGCCGGGGAGTAAACACCGGGGAGCTGTTTTTT. It codes for CASSPSRGVNTGELFF.

The V gene is TRBV30, the J gene TRBJ2-7, with 7 bases that match TRBD1. The CDR3 runs 14 residues. Germline CDR1 GTSNPN, CDR2 SVGIG (reference sequence). The ends lost 1 base at V and 3 bases at J; junction bases unmatched: 6. The CDR3 is CAWSDGTELYEQYF. The CDR3 nucleotides are TGTGCCTGGAGTGACGGGACAGAGCTCTACGAGCAGTACTTC.

The chain combines TRBV5-1 with TRBJ1-2; possible D gene TRBD1, 6 bases. This CDR3 region has 14 residues. Per the germline V gene, CDR1 is SGHRS and CDR2 is YFSETQ. Trimming pared 4 bases from V and 4 bases from J, leaving 14 bases between. The CDR3 bases are TGCGCCAGCAGCCCTACAGGGACGGGCTATGGCTACACCTTC. The encoded protein is CASSPTGTGYGYTF.

This clone was detected once. The V and J genes are TRBV11-3 and TRBJ2-7; 11 bases map to TRBD1. V was pared by 5 bases and J by 0 bases, with 6 bases of the junction left unmatched. This CDR3 comprises 16 residues. Germline CDR1 SGHNT, CDR2 YENEEA. The CDR3 is CASSRTGGYGSYEQYF. The CDR3 DNA is TGTGCCAGCAGCCGGACAGGGGGCTATGGCTCCTACGAGCAGTACTTC. Full variable domain (outside the CDR3, taken from reference TRBV11-3 and TRBJ2-7): EAGVVQSPRYKIIEKKQPVAFWCNPISGHNTLYWYLQNLGQGPELLIRYENEEAVDDSQLPKDRFSAERLKGVDSTLKIQPAELGDSAVYLCASSRTGGYGSYEQYFGPGTRLTVT.